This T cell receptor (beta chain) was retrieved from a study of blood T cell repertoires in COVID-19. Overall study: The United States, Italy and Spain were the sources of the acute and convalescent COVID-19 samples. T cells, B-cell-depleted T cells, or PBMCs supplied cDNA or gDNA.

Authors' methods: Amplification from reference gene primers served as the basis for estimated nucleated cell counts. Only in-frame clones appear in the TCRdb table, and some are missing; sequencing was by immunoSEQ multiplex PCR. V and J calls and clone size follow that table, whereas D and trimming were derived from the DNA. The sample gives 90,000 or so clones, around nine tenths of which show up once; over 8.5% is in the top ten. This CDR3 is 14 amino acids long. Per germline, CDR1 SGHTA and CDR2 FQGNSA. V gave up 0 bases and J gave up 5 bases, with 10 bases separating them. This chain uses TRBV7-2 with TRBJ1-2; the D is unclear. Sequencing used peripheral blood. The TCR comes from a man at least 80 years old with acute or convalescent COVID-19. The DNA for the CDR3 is TGTGCCAGCAGCTTAGCGGGCAGTAATTATGGCTACACCTTC. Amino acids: CASSLAGSNYGYTF.